This T cell receptor (beta chain) was recovered during a study of vaccination and CD4 T cells after COVID-19. Sequencing of cultured CD4+ T cell DNA used the Oncomine TCR Beta short-read assay. TCRdb ran MiXCR on the PCR reads and lists one entry per CDR3 protein. The sample includes about 10,000 distinct CDR3 sequences, 65% to 75% of them seen just once. CDR3 length: 16 residues. The germline V gene has CDR1 DFQATT and CDR2 SNEGSKA (reference sequence). With 0 bases clipped from V and 3 bases from J, the junction kept 7 bases outside the gene matches. In the case of this clonotype: Its antigen is not known.

Treatment given: roughly 10-day PBMC culture with coronavirus spike peptide pools or control peptides (ViraFEST assay). PBMCs were cultured at over 1.5 million per well with around 10 IU/ml IL-2 and 9.5 to 10 ug/ml peptide pools. This TCR was sampled from a human donor who had recovered from COVID-19. The specimen was CD4+ T cells from blood, cultured in vitro. The genes are TRBV20-1 and TRBJ2-7; TRBD2 aligns across 11 bases. The CDR3 spells CSARDPSTSGSYEQYF. CDR3 bases: TGCAGTGCTAGAGATCCGTCCACTAGCGGGAGCTACGAGCAGTACTTC.